The TCR beta chain described here comes from a study of T cell responses to AZD1222 COVID-19 vaccine. Trimming cost V 4 bases and J 6 bases, with 18 bases left between them. Germline V gives CDR1 ENHRY, CDR2 SYGVKD. This CDR3 region has 15 residues. The table came from immunoSEQ multiplex PCR; TCRdb's copy has only in-frame clones and leaves some out. The sample lists about 72,000 clones; around 86% were seen once. The chain carries TRBV10-3 and TRBJ1-2, with D possibly being TRBD1 (5 bases). This sequence was found in an adult in good health. The sample consisted of peripheral blood, taken on day 0 of AZD1222 vaccination. CDR3 amino acids: CAISVTGGVEHGYTF. CDR3 DNA: TGTGCCATCAGTGTTACGGGGGGTGTGGAGCATGGCTACACCTTC.